The 4 T cell receptor beta chains below all came from one sample that was sequenced in a study of OX40 agonist ivuxolimab in advanced cancers. Sequenced by immunoSEQ multiplex PCR; TCRdb stores in-frame clones only, minus some. The sample records some 94,000 clones, 92% being singletons. Here the sequenced sample was CD4+ or CD8+ T cells sorted from blood, taken in a trial of the OX40 agonist ivuxolimab. These receptors were collected from an adult with an advanced solid tumor such as melanoma, head and neck, liver or kidney cancer.

The chain uses TRBV7-6 and TRBJ2-3; the D call may be TRBD1 or TRBD2 (5 bases each). Germline values: CDR1 SGHVS, CDR2 FNYEAQ. This CDR3 is 14 amino acids long. The ends were cut back, 3 bases at V and 3 bases at J, with 10 bases in the middle. CDR3 sequence reads: CASSLGTETDTQYF. DNA of the CDR3: TGTGCCAGCAGCTTGGGGACGGAGACAGATACGCAGTATTTT.

CDR3 DNA sequence: TGTGCCAGCAGCTTGGACTACCTCTCCTACAATGAGCAGTTCTTC. This sequence encodes CASSLDYLSYNEQFF. The chain recombines TRBV5-4 with TRBJ2-1; D unresolved. The V end was cut by 0 bases, the J end by 0 bases, with 7 bases between. CDR3 length equals 15 residues. Germline V gene lookup returns CDR1 SGHNT and CDR2 YYREEE (reference sequence). The full variable domain, its missing parts supplied by reference TRBV5-4 and TRBJ2-1, is ETGVTQSPTHLIKTRGQQVTLRCSSQSGHNTVSWYQQALGQGPQFIFQYYREEENGRGNFPPRFSGLQFPNYSSELNVNALELDDSALYLCASSLDYLSYNEQFFGPGTRLTVL.

This chain joins TRBV2 and TRBJ2-1, with D hard to call. Trimming took off 7 bases at V and 7 bases at J, with 23 bases between the two ends. Germline CDR1 and CDR2: SNHLY and FYNNEI. CDR3 length: 16 amino acids. The CDR3 loop reads CASTESGGRSGNEQFF. CDR3 DNA sequence: TGTGCCAGCACGGAGTCGGGCGGCAGGTCTGGGAATGAGCAGTTCTTC. Using reference TRBV2 and TRBJ2-1 for the parts outside the CDR3, the full variable domain is EPEVTQTPSHQVTQMGQEVILRCVPISNHLYFYWYRQILGQKVEFLVSFYNNEISEKSEIFDDQFSVERPDGSNFTLKIRSTKLEDSAMYFCASTESGGRSGNEQFFGPGTRLTVL.

The chain has TRBV19 and TRBJ1-4; D is undetermined. V was cut by 1 base and J by 4 bases, with 4 bases left in between. This CDR3 is 13 amino acids long. Germline CDR1 is LNHDA and CDR2 is SQIVND (reference sequence). CDR3 sequence (DNA): TGTGCCAGTAGTATAGGCTTTAATGAAAAACTGTTTTTT. This gives the protein CASSIGFNEKLFF. Looking up the rest from reference TRBV19 and TRBJ1-4 gives the full variable domain: DGGITQSPKYLFRKEGQNVTLSCEQNLNHDAMYWYRQDPGQGLRLIYYSQIVNDFQKGDIAEGYSVSREKKESFPLTVTSAQKNPTAFYLCASSIGFNEKLFFGSGTQLSVL.